These 9 T cell receptor beta chains originate from one sample sequenced in a study of CD8 T cells in Susac syndrome. With random hexamers, reverse transcription was performed on roughly 0.45 to 1 ug of RNA. TCRdb itself ran the immunoSEQ multiplex PCR reads through MiXCR, one entry per CDR3 protein. The sample yields under 90,000 distinct CDR3 sequences, around 93% seen once. The sample was CD8+ T cells from PBMCs. The receptors shown here come from a human donor with Susac syndrome.

The chain has TRBV29-1 and TRBJ2-2; 7 bases align to TRBD2. Germline CDR1 and CDR2: SQVTM and ANQGSEA. This CDR3 has 14 amino acids. Germline trimming cut 6 bases from V and 4 bases from J; bases unmatched to any gene: 8. The CDR3 DNA reads TGCAGCGTCTCGACTAGCTGGGGCACCGGGGAGCTGTTTTTT. Its protein product is CSVSTSWGTGELFF.

CDR3: CSARGGAGGYDEQFF. For the CDR3, the DNA is TGCAGTGCCCGCGGAGGGGCGGGAGGGTACGATGAGCAGTTCTTC. The chain links TRBV20-1 to TRBJ2-1; 9 bases match TRBD2. This CDR3 has 15 residues. V was pared by 6 bases and J by 8 bases, with 14 bases of the junction left unmatched. Germline V gene data show CDR1 as DFQATT and CDR2 as SNEGSKA (reference sequence).

The rearrangement joins TRBV27 to TRBJ2-7; D is perhaps TRBD1 (5 bases). Germline CDR1 is MNHEY and CDR2 is SMNVEV (reference sequence). V was trimmed by 4 bases and J by 7 bases, leaving 17 bases between them. The CDR3 is 14 amino acids. Here the CDR3 reads CASSSSRAAREQYF. CDR3 bases: TGTGCCAGCAGTTCCTCCAGGGCGGCGAGGGAGCAGTACTTC.

The chain carries TRBV21-1 and TRBJ2-3; the D call in the table, TRBD1, was not verified against the DNA. TRBV21-1 is reported as a pseudogene. The CDR3 is 17 amino acids. The CDR3 DNA reads as TGTGCCAGCAGCAAAGAAAAGGGGTGGAAAGTCCCAGATACGCAGTATTTT. Protein sequence: CASSKEKGWKVPDTQYF.

This clonotype was seen just once. The J gene is TRBJ2-7, the V gene TRBV20-1; no firm D call. The V and J ends lost 6 bases and 1 base respectively, with 10 bases between them. Germline CDR1 reads DFQATT; CDR2 reads SNEGSKA (reference sequence). The CDR3 length is 12 residues. The CDR3 is CSATDRSYEQYF. CDR3 nucleotide sequence: TGCAGTGCCACTGACCGTTCCTACGAGCAGTACTTC.

The chain employs TRBV29-1 and TRBJ2-3; 14 nucleotides agree with TRBD2. The germline CDR1 and CDR2 sequences are SQVTM and ANQGSEA. V was clipped by 6 bases and J by 1 base; unmatched bases: 6. This CDR3 comprises 16 residues. The CDR3 nucleotides read TGCAGCGTCACGGGACTAGCGGGAGAAGGCACAGATACGCAGTATTTT. It specifies CSVTGLAGEGTDTQYF.

The chain uses TRBV4-3 and TRBJ2-7; TRBD2 matches at 7 bases. Germline lookup yields CDR1 LGHNA and CDR2 YSLEER. V was clipped by 4 bases and J by 6 bases; unmatched bases: 15. CDR3 length: 16 amino acids. CDR3 loop: CASSPRLREERAEQYF. DNA for the CDR3: TGCGCCAGCAGCCCACGTTTACGGGAGGAACGAGCCGAGCAGTACTTC.

The V gene is TRBV14, the J gene TRBJ2-3; the D is unclear. V was pared by 4 bases and J by 2 bases, with 10 bases between. Germline CDR1 is SGHDN and CDR2 is FVKESK. CDR3 length: 14 residues. The CDR3 region has the DNA TGTGCCAGCAGCCTTGGACGGCACACAGATACGCAGTATTTT. As protein: CASSLGRHTDTQYF. Looking up the rest from reference TRBV14 and TRBJ2-3 gives the full variable domain: EAGVTQFPSHSVIEKGQTVTLRCDPISGHDNLYWYRRVMGKEIKFLLHFVKESKQDESGMPNNRFLAERTGGTYSTLKVQPAELEDSGVYFCASSLGRHTDTQYFGPGTRLTVL.

The genes are TRBV6-2 or TRBV6-3 and TRBJ2-1; TRBD2 matches at 7 bases. V gave up 4 bases and J gave up 5 bases; unmatched junction bases: 8. The CDR3 is 15 amino acids. Germline V gives CDR1 MNHEY, CDR2 SVGEGT. In DNA, the CDR3 is TGTGCCAGCAGTTCACTAGCGCTGGAAGACAATGAGCAGTTCTTC. Amino acids: CASSSLALEDNEQFF.